These T cell receptor beta chains were read from a single sample in a study of T-cell memory formation after mild COVID-19. Via MiXCR, TCRdb re-called the 5' RACE reads, giving one row per CDR3 protein. The sample lists almost 350,000 distinct CDR3 sequences, roughly 20% occurring once. The sequencing sample was made of PBMCs or a T cell subset sorted from them (not recorded which). These receptors all stem from a man aged 18 to 29 who had mild COVID-19 (a few samples of this study predate the infection). Cell type and time point are not known. The CDR3 runs from the conserved cysteine through the conserved F or W. D genes are given only for firm matches. Size values are once, few and many counts, or a class for expanded clones, and some rows have none.

len,abundance,d_gene,v_gene,j_gene,CDR3aa,CDR3nt
14,-,TRBD1,TRBV10-2,TRBJ2-1,CASRAGTGGLEQFF,TGCGCCAGCAGGGCCGGGACAGGGGGGCTGGAGCAGTTCTTC
12,-,-,TRBV27,TRBJ2-3,CASSFLFDTQYF,TGTGCCAGCAGTTTCTTGTTTGATACGCAGTATTTT
14,many,-,TRBV5-5,TRBJ2-2,CASSLGANTGELFF,TGTGCCAGCAGCTTGGGGGCGAACACCGGGGAGCTGTTTTTT
18,few,TRBD2,TRBV7-9,TRBJ2-3,CASSLGGTSGGGTDTQYF,TGTGCCAGCAGCTTAGGGGGGACTAGCGGGGGAGGCACAGATACGCAGTATTTT
17,few,-,TRBV5-1,TRBJ2-3,CASSLGPHALGTDTQYF,TGCGCCAGCAGCTTGGGACCCCACGCCCTCGGCACAGATACGCAGTATTTT
12,few,-,TRBV7-3,TRBJ2-1,CASSPTGGAQFF,TGTGCCAGCAGCCCGACCGGCGGGGCGCAGTTCTTC
15,once,-,TRBV4-3,TRBJ2-3,CASSQESRSTDTQYF,TGCGCCAGCAGCCAAGAGAGCCGAAGCACAGATACGCAGTATTTT
18,few,-,TRBV6-5,TRBJ2-7,CASSYSGVGRPSSYEQYF,TGTGCCAGCAGTTACTCGGGGGTCGGCAGGCCAAGCTCCTACGAGCAGTACTTC
17,once,-,TRBV4-3,TRBJ2-2,CAISRTGGARNTGELFF,TGCGCCATCAGCCGTACAGGTGGCGCGCGGAACACCGGGGAGCTGTTTTTT
15,-,-,TRBV7-8,TRBJ1-2,CASSLPGGEAYGYTF,TGTGCCAGCAGCTTACCTGGTGGAGAGGCTTATGGCTACACCTTC
13,-,-,TRBV5-6,TRBJ1-2,CASSRDLVHGYTF,TGTGCCAGCAGCAGGGATCTGGTGCATGGCTACACCTTC
14,once,-,TRBV12-3/TRBV12-4,TRBJ2-1,CASSPMGAQNEQFF,TGTGCCAGCAGTCCGATGGGGGCGCAGAATGAGCAGTTCTTC
18,-,-,TRBV7-8,TRBJ1-6,CASTERAPRSSYNSPLHF,TGTGCCAGCACCGAGCGGGCTCCCAGGAGCTCCTATAATTCACCCCTCCACTTT
15,-,-,TRBV7-2,TRBJ2-7,CASSLAWGGRYEQYF,TGTGCCAGCAGCTTGGCTTGGGGGGGGCGCTACGAGCAGTACTTC
14,many,-,TRBV12-3/TRBV12-4,TRBJ2-3,CASSLGGLTDTQYF,TGTGCCAGCAGTTTGGGGGGGCTCACAGATACGCAGTATTTT
16,-,-,TRBV6-5,TRBJ2-4,CASSYSGRLAKNIQYF,TGTGCCAGCAGTTACTCGGGGAGACTAGCCAAAAACATTCAGTACTTC
16,-,TRBD2,TRBV9,TRBJ2-1,CASSETPQRGGDEQFF,TGTGCCAGCAGCGAGACCCCCCAGCGGGGGGGCGATGAGCAGTTCTTC
17,-,TRBD1,TRBV25-1,TRBJ2-2,CASSPLVRGRMAGELFF,TGTGCCAGCAGTCCCCTTGTGAGGGGGCGCATGGCCGGGGAGCTGTTTTTT
15,-,TRBD1,TRBV20-1,TRBJ2-1,CSARDFDRVDNEQFF,TGCAGTGCTAGAGACTTTGACAGGGTGGACAATGAGCAGTTCTTC
14,few,TRBD1,TRBV28,TRBJ2-5,CASTPTGGVETQYF,TGTGCCAGCACCCCGACAGGGGGCGTGGAGACCCAGTACTTC
16,-,-,TRBV29-1,TRBJ2-1,CSVERAHTNSYNEQFF,TGCAGCGTTGAACGAGCTCACACGAACTCCTACAATGAGCAGTTCTTC
14,-,-,TRBV19,TRBJ2-6,CARPVHSGANVLTF,TGTGCCAGACCTGTCCACTCTGGGGCCAACGTCCTGACTTTC
16,few,-,TRBV3-1,TRBJ2-1,CASSQGVSTDRNEQFF,TGTGCCAGCAGCCAAGGAGTTTCGACAGATAGGAATGAGCAGTTCTTC
14,-,-,TRBV28,TRBJ2-5,CASSLEVRWETKYF,TGTGCCAGCAGTCTGGAAGTCCGGTGGGAGACCAAGTACTTC
16,few,-,TRBV18,TRBJ1-5,CASSPLGWGGNQPQHF,TGTGCCAGCTCACCACTGGGGTGGGGAGGCAATCAGCCCCAGCATTTT
11,-,-,TRBV5-6,TRBJ1-1,CASSFFTEAFF,TGTGCCAGCAGCTTCTTTACTGAAGCTTTCTTT
12,few,-,TRBV20-1,TRBJ2-5,CSAKWGQETQYF,TGCAGTGCTAAGTGGGGACAAGAGACCCAGTACTTC
15,-,-,TRBV6-5,TRBJ2-2,CASSYASGNTGELFF,TGTGCCAGCAGTTACGCGAGCGGGAACACCGGGGAGCTGTTTTTT
14,few,-,TRBV6-2/TRBV6-3,TRBJ2-1,CASSLGGTVNEQFF,TGTGCCAGCAGCTTAGGGGGGACGGTGAATGAGCAGTTCTTC
15,few,TRBD1,TRBV6-5,TRBJ1-2,CASSYWDRSDGGYTF,TGTGCCAGCAGTTATTGGGACAGGAGTGATGGGGGCTACACCTTC
14,few,-,TRBV12-3/TRBV12-4,TRBJ1-6,CASSFRIENSPLHF,TGTGCCAGCAGTTTCAGAATAGAGAATTCACCCCTCCACTTT
13,-,TRBD1,TRBV11-2,TRBJ2-5,CASSRTGTETQYF,TGTGCCAGCAGCCGGACAGGGACAGAGACCCAGTACTTC
14,few,-,TRBV5-1,TRBJ2-3,CASSLAQATNTQYF,TGCGCCAGCAGCTTGGCCCAGGCCACGAATACGCAGTATTTT
13,-,-,TRBV3-1,TRBJ2-1,CASSQDRTLEQFF,TGTGCCAGCAGCCAAGATAGGACACTAGAGCAGTTCTTC
16,-,TRBD1,TRBV29-1,TRBJ1-5,CSPGQGECYSNQPQHF,TGCAGCCCTGGACAGGGGGAATGCTATAGCAATCAGCCCCAGCATTTT
12,few,-,TRBV12-3/TRBV12-4,TRBJ1-3,CASSLSGNTIYF,TGTGCCAGCAGTTTAAGTGGAAACACCATATATTTT
14,few,-,TRBV11-2,TRBJ1-2,CASSPPGSLYGYTF,TGTGCCAGCAGTCCACCCGGCAGCCTCTATGGCTACACCTTC
19,-,TRBD2,TRBV6-5,TRBJ2-7,CASSYSSPSGGLRYHEQYF,TGTGCCAGCAGTTACTCGAGTCCTAGCGGGGGGCTCCGGTACCACGAGCAGTACTTC
15,few,TRBD1,TRBV12-3/TRBV12-4,TRBJ2-1,CASSPGTGGLDEQFF,TGTGCCAGCAGTCCCGGGACAGGGGGTTTGGATGAGCAGTTCTTC
15,-,TRBD1,TRBV12-3/TRBV12-4,TRBJ2-3,CASRPGTGGTDTQYF,TGTGCCAGCAGGCCCGGGACAGGGGGGACAGATACGCAGTATTTT
15,once,-,TRBV5-6,TRBJ2-2,CASSPLGGDTGELFF,TGTGCCAGCAGCCCCCTGGGGGGAGACACCGGGGAGCTGTTTTTT
18,-,TRBD2,TRBV5-1,TRBJ2-2,CASNPSISGGGNTGELFF,TGCGCCAGCAACCCGAGCATTAGCGGGGGCGGCAACACCGGGGAGCTGTTTTTT
14,-,-,TRBV7-2,TRBJ2-3,CASGHKWATDTQYF,TGTGCCAGCGGTCACAAATGGGCCACAGATACGCAGTATTTT
14,-,-,TRBV9,TRBJ2-3,CASSVDGAGDTQYF,TGTGCCAGCAGCGTAGACGGGGCTGGAGATACGCAGTATTTT
15,few,TRBD1,TRBV9,TRBJ2-2,CASSADRVITGELFF,TGTGCCAGCAGCGCCGACAGGGTGATCACCGGGGAGCTGTTTTTT
12,few,-,TRBV12-3/TRBV12-4,TRBJ1-2,CASSFRRDSYTF,TGTGCCAGCAGTTTCAGGCGGGATTCCTACACCTTC
14,many,-,TRBV7-2,TRBJ1-5,CASSLQDRNQPQHF,TGTGCCAGCAGCCTACAGGATCGCAATCAGCCCCAGCATTTT
16,-,TRBD1,TRBV18,TRBJ1-2,CASSPTTSGQGSGYTF,TGTGCCAGCTCACCTACAACATCTGGACAGGGGTCTGGCTACACCTTC
15,few,-,TRBV7-2,TRBJ2-3,CASSPLGRGTDTQYF,TGTGCCAGCAGCCCTCTTGGGCGGGGCACAGATACGCAGTATTTT
11,few,-,TRBV2,TRBJ2-1,CASGLYNEQFF,TGTGCCAGCGGCCTATACAATGAGCAGTTCTTC
15,-,TRBD2,TRBV20-1,TRBJ2-1,CSARTPSGVYNEQFF,TGCAGTGCTAGAACTCCTAGCGGGGTATACAATGAGCAGTTCTTC